This T cell receptor (beta chain) was profiled in a study of early T cells in non-severe SARS-CoV-2 infection. Study in general: The sequenced material was bulk RNA from unsorted whole blood, and its chains were unpaired. General observations from the study: VDJdb matching, biased toward anti-spike CD8 responses, missed private and CD4 specificities.

The protocol attached unique molecular identifiers to individual cDNA molecules. MiXCR, applied by TCRdb to the 5' RACE reads, yields one record per CDR3 protein. The sample includes 55,000 to 65,000 distinct CDR3 sequences, 11% seen only once; the top ten take under 2%. In regard to this clonotype: Its specificity is not known.

There are 12 residues in the CDR3. Trimming left V 6 bases short and J 12 bases short, with 18 bases between. Per the germline V gene, CDR1 is DFQATT and CDR2 is SNEGSKA (reference sequence). This TCR was sampled from an adult who was a healthcare worker with PCR-confirmed SARS-CoV-2 infection or an uninfected control (not recorded which). Material for sequencing was whole blood. This chain connects TRBV20-1 to TRBJ2-1, with D possibly matching TRBD2 (6 bases). The CDR3 DNA is TGCAGTGCCGGGGGACGGAAGGGTGGGCAGTTCTTC. Translated, it gives CSAGGRKGGQFF.